This TCR beta chain was documented in a study of T cells after yellow fever vaccination. Germline V lookup: CDR1 MNHNS, CDR2 SASEGT. The CDR3 runs 14 residues. Losses at the gene ends were 5 bases for V and 6 bases for J; bases not matched to a gene: 10. One entry per CDR3 protein results from TCRdb running MiXCR on the 5' RACE reads. The sample records 450,000 to 650,000 distinct CDR3 sequences, 21% being singletons. Study-wide points: The study re-detected most primary-vaccination clones after the booster (roughly 95% CD4, almost 90% CD8). Across the CD4 and CD8 compartments, a small share of clonotypes was present in both.

This clonotype was observed a few times. Its antigen is still unknown. The chain joins TRBV6-1 to TRBJ2-7; 7 bases are a match to TRBD1. The input for sequencing was PBMCs, taken roughly 23 days after the first yellow fever vaccination. This sequence was found in a man between 18 and 35 years old who received the YFV17D yellow fever vaccine. In nucleotides, the CDR3 is TGTGCCAGCAGTCTCTCAGAGGGGGCCCCCGAGCAGTACGTC. Its protein is CASSLSEGAPEQYV.